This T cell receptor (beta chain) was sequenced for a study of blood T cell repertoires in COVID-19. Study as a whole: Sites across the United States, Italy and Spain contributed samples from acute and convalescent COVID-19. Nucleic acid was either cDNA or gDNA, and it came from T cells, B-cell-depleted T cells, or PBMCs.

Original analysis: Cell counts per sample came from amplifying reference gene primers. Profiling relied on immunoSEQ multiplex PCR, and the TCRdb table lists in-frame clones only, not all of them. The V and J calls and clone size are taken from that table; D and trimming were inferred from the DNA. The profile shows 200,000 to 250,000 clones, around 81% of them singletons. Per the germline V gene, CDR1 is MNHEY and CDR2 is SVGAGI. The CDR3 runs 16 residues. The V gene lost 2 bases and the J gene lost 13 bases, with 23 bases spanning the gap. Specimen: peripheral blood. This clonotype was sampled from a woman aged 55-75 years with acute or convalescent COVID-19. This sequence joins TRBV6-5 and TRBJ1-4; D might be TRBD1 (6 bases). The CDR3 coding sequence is TGTGCCAGCAGTTACGTTCGAGGGGGGGGCCAGTGGGGACTGTTTTTT. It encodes CASSYVRGGGQWGLFF.